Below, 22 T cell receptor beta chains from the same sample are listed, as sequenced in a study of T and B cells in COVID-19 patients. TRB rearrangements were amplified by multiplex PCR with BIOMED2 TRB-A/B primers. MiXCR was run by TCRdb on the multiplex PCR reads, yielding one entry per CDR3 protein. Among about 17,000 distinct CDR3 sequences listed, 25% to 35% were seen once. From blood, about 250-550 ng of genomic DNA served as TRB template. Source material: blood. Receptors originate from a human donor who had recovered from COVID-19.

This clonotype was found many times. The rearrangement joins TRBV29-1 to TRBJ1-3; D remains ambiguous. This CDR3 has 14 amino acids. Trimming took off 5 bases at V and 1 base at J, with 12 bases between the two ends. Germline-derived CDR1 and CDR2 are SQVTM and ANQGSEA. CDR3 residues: CSVPGGVSGNTIYF. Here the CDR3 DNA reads TGCAGCGTTCCCGGCGGGGTATCTGGAAACACCATATATTTT. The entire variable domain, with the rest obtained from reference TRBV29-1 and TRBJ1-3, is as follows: SAVISQKPSRDICQRGTSLTIQCQVDSQVTMMFWYRQQPGQSLTLIATANQGSEATYESGFVIDKFPISRPNLTFSTLTVSNMSPEDSSIYLCSVPGGVSGNTIYFGEGSWLTVV.

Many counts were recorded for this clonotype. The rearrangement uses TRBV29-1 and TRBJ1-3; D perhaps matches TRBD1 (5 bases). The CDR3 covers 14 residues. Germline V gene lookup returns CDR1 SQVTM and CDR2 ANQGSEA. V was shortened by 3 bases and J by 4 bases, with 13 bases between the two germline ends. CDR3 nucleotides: TGCAGCGTTGATTTCTCAGGGAAAGGAAACACCATATATTTT. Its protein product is CSVDFSGKGNTIYF.

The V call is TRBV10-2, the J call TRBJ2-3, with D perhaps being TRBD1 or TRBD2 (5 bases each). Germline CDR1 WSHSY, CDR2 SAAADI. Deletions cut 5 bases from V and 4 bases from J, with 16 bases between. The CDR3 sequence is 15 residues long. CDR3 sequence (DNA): TGCGCCAGCAGTCCGTACGAAATGGGGGCAGATACGCAGTATTTT. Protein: CASSPYEMGADTQYF.

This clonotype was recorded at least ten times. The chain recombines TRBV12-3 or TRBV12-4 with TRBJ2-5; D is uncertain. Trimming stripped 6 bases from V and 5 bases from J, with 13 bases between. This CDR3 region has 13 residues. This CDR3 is CASSAQQRETQYF. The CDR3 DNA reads TGTGCCAGCAGCGCCCAACAGAGGGAGACCCAGTACTTC.

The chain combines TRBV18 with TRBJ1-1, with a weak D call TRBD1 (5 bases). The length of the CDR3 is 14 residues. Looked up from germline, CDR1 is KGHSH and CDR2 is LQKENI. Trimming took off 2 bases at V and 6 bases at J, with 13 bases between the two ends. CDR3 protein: CASSPSRGGAEAFF. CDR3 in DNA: TGTGCCAGCTCACCATCCCGGGGGGGGGCTGAAGCTTTCTTT.

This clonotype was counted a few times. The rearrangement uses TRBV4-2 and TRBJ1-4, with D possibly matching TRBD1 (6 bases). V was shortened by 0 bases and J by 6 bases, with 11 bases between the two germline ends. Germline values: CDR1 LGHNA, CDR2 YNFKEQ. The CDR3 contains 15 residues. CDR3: CASSQDGTPDEKLFF. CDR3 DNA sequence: TGTGCCAGCAGCCAAGACGGGACACCAGATGAAAAACTGTTTTTT.

This CDR3 is CATSGQELDGRDFSGANVLTF. As DNA, the CDR3 is TGTGCCACCAGTGGACAAGAACTTGATGGCAGAGATTTCTCTGGGGCCAACGTCCTGACTTTC. The chain uses TRBV24-1 and TRBJ2-6, with D uncertain. Germline assignment: CDR1 KGHDR and CDR2 SFDVKD. The CDR3 contains 21 residues. V was pared by 5 bases and J by 0 bases, with 25 bases between.

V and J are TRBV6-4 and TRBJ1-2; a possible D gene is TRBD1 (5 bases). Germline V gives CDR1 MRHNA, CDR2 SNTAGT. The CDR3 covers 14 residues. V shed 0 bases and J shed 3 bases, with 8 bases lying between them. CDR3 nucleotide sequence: TGTGCCAGCAGTGACTCGAGAGGGGACTATGGCTACACCTTC. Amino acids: CASSDSRGDYGYTF.

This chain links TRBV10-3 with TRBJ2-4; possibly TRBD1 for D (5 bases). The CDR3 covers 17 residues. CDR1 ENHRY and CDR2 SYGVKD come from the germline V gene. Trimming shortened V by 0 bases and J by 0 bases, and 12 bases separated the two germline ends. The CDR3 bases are TGTGCCATCAGTGAGTCAGGGGTATCAGGAGCCAAAAACATTCAGTACTTC. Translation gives CAISESGVSGAKNIQYF.

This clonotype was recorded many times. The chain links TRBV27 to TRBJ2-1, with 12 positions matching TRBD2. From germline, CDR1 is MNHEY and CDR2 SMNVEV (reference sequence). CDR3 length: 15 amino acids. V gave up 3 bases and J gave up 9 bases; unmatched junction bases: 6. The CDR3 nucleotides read TGTGCCAGCAGTTTCCACCTAGCGGGGGGGGGTGAGCAGTTCTTC. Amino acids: CASSFHLAGGGEQFF.

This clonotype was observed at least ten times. In DNA form, the CDR3 reads TGTGCCAGCAGTTCCCGACAGGGCTCCTACGAGCAGTACTTC. As protein: CASSSRQGSYEQYF. The chain is built from TRBV27 and TRBJ2-7; the match to TRBD1 covers 7 bases. The V gene end was trimmed by 4 bases and the J gene end by 0 bases; junction bases not matched to a gene: 3. Germline V gives CDR1 MNHEY, CDR2 SMNVEV (reference sequence). CDR3 length: 14 amino acids.

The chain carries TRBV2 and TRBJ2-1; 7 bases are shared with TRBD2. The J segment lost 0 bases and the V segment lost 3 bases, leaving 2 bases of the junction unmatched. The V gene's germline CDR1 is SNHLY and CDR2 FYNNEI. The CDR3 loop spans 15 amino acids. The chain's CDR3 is CASSDREGSYNEQFF. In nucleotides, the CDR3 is TGTGCCAGCAGTGACAGGGAGGGCTCCTACAATGAGCAGTTCTTC.

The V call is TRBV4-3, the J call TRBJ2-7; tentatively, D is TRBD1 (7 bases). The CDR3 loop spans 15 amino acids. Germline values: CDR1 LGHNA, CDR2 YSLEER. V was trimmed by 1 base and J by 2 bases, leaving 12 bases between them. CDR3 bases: TGCGCCAGCAGCCAAGGGTCAGGGGGGCCCTACGAGCAGTACTTC. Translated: CASSQGSGGPYEQYF.

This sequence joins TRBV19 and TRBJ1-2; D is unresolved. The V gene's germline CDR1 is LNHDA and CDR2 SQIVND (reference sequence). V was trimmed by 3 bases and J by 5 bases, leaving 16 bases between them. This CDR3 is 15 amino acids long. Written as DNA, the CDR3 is TGTGCCAGTAGTATCCGGGTTGGGCAGAATTATGGCTACACCTTC. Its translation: CASSIRVGQNYGYTF. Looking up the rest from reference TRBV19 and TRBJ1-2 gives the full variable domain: DGGITQSPKYLFRKEGQNVTLSCEQNLNHDAMYWYRQDPGQGLRLIYYSQIVNDFQKGDIAEGYSVSREKKESFPLTVTSAQKNPTAFYLCASSIRVGQNYGYTFGSGTRLTVV.

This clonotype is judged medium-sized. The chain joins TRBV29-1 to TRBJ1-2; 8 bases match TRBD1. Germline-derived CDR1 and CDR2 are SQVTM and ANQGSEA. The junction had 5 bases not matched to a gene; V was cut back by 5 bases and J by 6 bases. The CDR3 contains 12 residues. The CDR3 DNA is TGCAGCGTTTCCGGACAGGGTCATGGCTACACCTTC. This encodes CSVSGQGHGYTF.

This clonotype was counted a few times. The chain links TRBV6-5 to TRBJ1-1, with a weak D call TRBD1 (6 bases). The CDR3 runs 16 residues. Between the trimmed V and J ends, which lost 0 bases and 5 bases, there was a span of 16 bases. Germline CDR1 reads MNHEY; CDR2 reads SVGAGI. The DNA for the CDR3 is TGTGCCAGCAGTTACTCGTGGATGGGGGGCGCGACTGAAGCTTTCTTT. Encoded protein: CASSYSWMGGATEAFF.

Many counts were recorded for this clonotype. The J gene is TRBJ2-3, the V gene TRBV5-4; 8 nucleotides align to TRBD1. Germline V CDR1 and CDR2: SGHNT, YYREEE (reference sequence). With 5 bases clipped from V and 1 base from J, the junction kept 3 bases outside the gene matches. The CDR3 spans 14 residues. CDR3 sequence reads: CASRQDRGTDTQYF. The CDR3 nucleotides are TGTGCCAGCAGACAGGACAGGGGCACAGATACGCAGTATTTT.

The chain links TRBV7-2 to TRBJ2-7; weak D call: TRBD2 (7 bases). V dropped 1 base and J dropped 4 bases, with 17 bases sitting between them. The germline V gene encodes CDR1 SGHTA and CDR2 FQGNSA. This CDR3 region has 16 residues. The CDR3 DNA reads TGTGCCAGCAGCTTAGGGGCTGCGGGGGCGGGTTACGAGCAGTACTTC. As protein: CASSLGAAGAGYEQYF.

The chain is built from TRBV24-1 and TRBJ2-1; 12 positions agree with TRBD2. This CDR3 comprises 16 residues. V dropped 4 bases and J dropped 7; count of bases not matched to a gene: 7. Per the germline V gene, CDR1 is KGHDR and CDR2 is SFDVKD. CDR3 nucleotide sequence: TGTGCCACCAGTGACCCGGGACTAGCGGGCGTTAATGAGCAGTTCTTC. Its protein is CATSDPGLAGVNEQFF.

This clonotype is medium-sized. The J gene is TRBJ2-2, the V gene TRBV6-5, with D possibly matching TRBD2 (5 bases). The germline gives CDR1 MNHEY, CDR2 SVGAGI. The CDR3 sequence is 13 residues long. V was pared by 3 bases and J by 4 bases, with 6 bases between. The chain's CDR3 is CASSYGGTGELFF. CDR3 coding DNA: TGTGCCAGCAGTTATGGAGGCACCGGGGAGCTGTTTTTT.

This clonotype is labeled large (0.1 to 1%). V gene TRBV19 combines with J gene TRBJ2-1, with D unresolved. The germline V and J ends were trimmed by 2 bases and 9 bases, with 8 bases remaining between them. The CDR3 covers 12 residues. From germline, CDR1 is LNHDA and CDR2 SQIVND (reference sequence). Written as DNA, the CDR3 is TGTGCCAGTAGTATATCGCTGCGTGAGCAGTTCTTC. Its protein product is CASSISLREQFF.

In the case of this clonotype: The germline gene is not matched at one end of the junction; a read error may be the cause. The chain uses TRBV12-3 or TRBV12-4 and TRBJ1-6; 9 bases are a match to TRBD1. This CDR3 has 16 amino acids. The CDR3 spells CPSSLKAGQGVSPLHF. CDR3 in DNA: TGTCCCAGCAGTTTAAAGGCGGGACAGGGCGTCTCACCCCTCCACTTT.